This T cell receptor beta chain was sequenced for a study of T cell responses to AZD1222 COVID-19 vaccine. This clone was seen more than once but under ten times. TCRdb keeps only in-frame clones here, not all; method: immunoSEQ multiplex PCR. This sample has roughly 140,000 clones, with just under 95% found just once. This CDR3 is 14 amino acids long. CDR1 and CDR2 from the germline V gene are WNHNN and SYGVQD (reference sequence). Between the trimmed V and J ends, which lost 3 bases and 7 bases, there was a span of 13 bases. Source: peripheral blood, taken after recovery from COVID-19. The receptor comes from an adult who had recovered from COVID-19. J is TRBJ2-1 and V is TRBV10-1, with no clear D. The CDR3 DNA is TGCGCCAGCAGTGAAAGTGGTAACCGAAATGAGCAGTTCTTC. As protein: CASSESGNRNEQFF.